This T cell receptor beta chain was captured in a study of shared clonotypes between healthy human individuals. At the level of the study: A few men and a couple of women, aged 18 to 49, were donors.

The CDR3 has 11 residues. Germline V gene sequence: CDR1 DFQATT, CDR2 SNEGSKA (reference sequence). V was clipped by 8 bases and J by 5 bases; unmatched bases: 3. This clone was picked up a small number of times. Replicate PCRs were loaded with approximately 300 ng DNA from unsorted PBMC, about 29,000 T cell genomes. With ten immunoSEQ deep assay plates, unsorted PBMC DNA underwent sequencing. Here immunoSEQ multiplex PCR was the method, and the copy in TCRdb shows in-frame clones only, minus some. This repertoire shows about half a million clones, about four fifths found once; its top ten account for approximately 13%.

The chain uses TRBV20-1 and TRBJ2-5; 9 nucleotides agree with TRBD2. The sequenced sample consisted of PBMCs. This TCR came from a woman between 40 and 55 years old in good health. Some clones in this sample may be carry-over from other donors' samples. The DNA for the CDR3 is TGCAGTTTAGCGGGAGAGGAGACCCAGTACTTC. It codes for CSLAGEETQYF.